This T cell receptor beta chain was sequenced for a study of blood T cell repertoires in COVID-19. Study-wide context: PBMCs, B-cell-depleted T cells, or T cells provided the cDNA or gDNA that made up the material.

This CDR3 has 16 residues. Looked up from germline, CDR1 is SGHVS and CDR2 is FNYEAQ. The ends lost 2 bases at V and 4 bases at J; junction bases unmatched: 5. Original methodology: Estimates of nucleated cell counts were drawn from the amplification of reference gene primers. The method was immunoSEQ multiplex PCR; TCRdb's version includes in-frame clones alone and lacks a portion of them. V and J calls and clone size are as listed in that table; D and trimming were resolved from the DNA. The table has approximately 360,000 clones, around 90% seen once. The chain couples TRBV7-6 to TRBJ2-2; 9 bases align to TRBD2. The clonotype comes from a man in his forties with acute or convalescent COVID-19. Sequencing input: peripheral blood. The CDR3 region is CASSLRREGLTGELFF. CDR3 bases: TGTGCCAGCAGCTTACGGCGGGAGGGCCTCACCGGGGAGCTGTTTTTT.